One sample yielded the 32 T cell receptor beta chains listed below, sequenced in a study of T cells in Graves' hyperthyroidism and ophthalmopathy. RNA transcripts provided the source from which TCR beta CDR3 regions were amplified. HTBI primers were employed in a first-round RT-PCR of the TCR CDR3. TCRdb reprocessed the multiplex PCR reads with MiXCR, giving one entry per CDR3 protein. The data show fewer than 550,000 distinct CDR3 sequences, about 15% seen once. Sequenced material: blood. The receptors were sampled from a woman aged 18-29 years with Graves' hyperthyroidism.

This clonotype was detected a few times. The CDR3 sequence: CASSGTGHHEQYF. In DNA form, the CDR3 reads TGTGCCAGCAGTGGGACAGGGCATCACGAGCAGTACTTC. The V and J genes are TRBV6-1 and TRBJ2-7; 8 bases agree with TRBD1. This CDR3 comprises 13 residues. The V and J ends lost 4 bases and 5 bases, in that order; junction bases with no gene match: 4. Germline CDR1 reads MNHNS; CDR2 reads SASEGT.

This clonotype has ten or more counts. The chain uses TRBV20-1 and TRBJ2-7, with TRBD2 as a possible D gene (5 bases). Per germline, CDR1 DFQATT and CDR2 SNEGSKA (reference sequence). V lost 5 bases and J lost 0, with 23 bases in between. This CDR3 is 17 amino acids long. The CDR3 sequence: CSAQTPGVKRFSYEQYF. The CDR3 coding sequence is TGCAGTGCTCAGACCCCCGGGGTGAAGAGGTTCTCCTACGAGCAGTACTTC.

This clonotype was seen at least ten times. The rearrangement links TRBV28 to TRBJ1-2; D gene ambiguous. The germline gives CDR1 MDHEN, CDR2 SYDVKM. Trimming removed 4 bases from V and 5 bases from J, with 14 bases in between. The CDR3 contains 14 residues. CDR3 DNA: TGTGCCAGCAGTTCCGCCGGACGGATTTATGGCTACACCTTC. Protein: CASSSAGRIYGYTF.

This clonotype was observed many times. The V and J genes are TRBV13 and TRBJ2-1; no clear D. Trimming removed 7 bases from V and 4 bases from J, with 14 bases in between. The germline CDR1 and CDR2 sequences are PRHDT and FYEKMQ (reference sequence). The CDR3 length is 14 residues. DNA for the CDR3: TGTGCCAGCACCCTCTGGGGTCCTTACAATGAGCAGTTCTTC. This gives the protein CASTLWGPYNEQFF. Full variable domain (rest looked up from reference TRBV13 and TRBJ2-1): AAGVIQSPRHLIKEKRETATLKCYPIPRHDTVYWYQQGPGQDPQFLISFYEKMQSDKGSIPDRFSAQQFSDYHSELNMSSLELGDSALYFCASTLWGPYNEQFFGPGTRLTVL.

CDR3 residues: CASSLLFSGSTGELFF. In DNA form, the CDR3 reads TGTGCCAGCAGCTTGCTATTTAGCGGGAGCACCGGGGAGCTGTTTTTT. This chain connects TRBV5-6 to TRBJ2-2; 9 nucleotides match TRBD2. V was pared by 1 base and J by 4 bases, with 5 bases of the junction left unmatched. In germline, CDR1 is SGHDT, CDR2 YYEEEE. The CDR3 runs to 16 residues.

As concerns this clonotype: This CDR3 is missing its conserved last phenylalanine or tryptophan, likely due to a read error. The rearrangement joins TRBV2 to TRBJ2-1, with D tentatively TRBD1 or TRBD2 (5 bases each). The V and J ends lost 5 bases and 8 bases respectively, with 10 bases between them. This CDR3 is built from 12 residues. Germline V CDR1 and CDR2: SNHLY, FYNNEI. The CDR3 is CASSRLGDEQFL. The CDR3, as DNA: TGTGCCAGCAGTCGACTGGGGGATGAGCAGTTCCTC.

The chain links TRBV15 to TRBJ1-2, with 7 bases identical to TRBD1. The CDR3 spans 15 residues. Trimming took 0 bases from V and 4 from J; bases not matched to a gene: 5. Germline values: CDR1 LNHNV, CDR2 YYDKDF (reference sequence). In DNA, the CDR3 is TGTGCCACCAGCAGAGATCGTAGGGGGCTCTATGGCTACACCTTC. Its protein is CATSRDRRGLYGYTF.

The gene calls are TRBV6-1 and TRBJ1-1; D possibly corresponds to TRBD1 (6 bases). CDR3 length: 15 residues. The germline V and J ends were trimmed by 1 base and 0 bases, with 9 bases remaining between them. Germline values: CDR1 MNHNS, CDR2 SASEGT. CDR3 residues: CASSEVTGMNTEAFF. CDR3 DNA: TGTGCCAGCAGTGAAGTAACAGGGATGAACACTGAAGCTTTCTTT.

The chain carries TRBV4-3 and TRBJ1-5; D not resolved. V lost 0 bases and J 3 bases, leaving 9 bases between the germline ends. The CDR3 has 15 residues. Germline CDR1 and CDR2: LGHNA and YSLEER. The CDR3 loop reads CASSQDTGPNQPQHF. DNA for the CDR3: TGCGCCAGCAGCCAAGATACCGGCCCCAATCAGCCCCAGCATTTT.

The rearrangement links TRBV20-1 to TRBJ2-4; the D gene is possibly TRBD1 (6 bases). V lost 6 bases to trimming and J lost 2 bases, with 11 bases between them. The CDR3 extends over 13 amino acids. CDR1 and CDR2 (germline): DFQATT, SNEGSKA (reference sequence). CDR3 DNA sequence: TGCAGTGCACAGAGGGGGACCAAAAACATTCAGTACTTC. Translating gives CSAQRGTKNIQYF.

CDR3 residues: CASSSVLDRGGPGEQYF. The DNA for the CDR3 is TGTGCCAGCAGCTCCGTTCTCGACAGGGGGGGTCCCGGCGAGCAGTACTTC. This chain joins TRBV13 and TRBJ2-7, with 9 positions matching TRBD1. The CDR3 runs to 17 residues. V gave up 4 bases and J gave up 6 bases; unmatched junction bases: 16. Germline-derived CDR1 and CDR2 are PRHDT and FYEKMQ (reference sequence).

On this clonotype itself: This may be a read error, as it is one base from a much larger clone. The chain uses TRBV7-2 and TRBJ2-3; D unresolved. This CDR3 region has 12 residues. Trimming stripped 4 bases from V and 11 bases from J, with 13 bases between. In germline, CDR1 is SGHTA, CDR2 FQGNSA. CDR3 nucleotides: TGTGCCAGCAGCTGGACCAAGAAAATGCAGTATTTT. Amino acids: CASSWTKKMQYF.

In this sample, this clonotype turned up many times. V gene TRBV10-3 combines with J gene TRBJ2-7; D is possibly TRBD2 (7 bases). Germline V lookup: CDR1 ENHRY, CDR2 SYGVKD. Between the trimmed V and J ends, which lost 2 bases and 2 bases, there was a span of 19 bases. The CDR3 runs 17 residues. Written as DNA, the CDR3 is TGTGCCATCAGTGAGAGGGGGGGCGGGGGTTCCACCTACGAGCAGTACTTC. Translating gives CAISERGGGGSTYEQYF.

This clonotype was observed at least ten times. The chain recombines TRBV12-3 or TRBV12-4 with TRBJ2-1; 12 nucleotides match TRBD2. The CDR3 contains 18 residues. V was clipped by 6 bases and J by 4 bases; unmatched bases: 13. The CDR3 DNA reads TGTGCCAGCAGCCACACCCGCGGACTAGCGGGGCTTTACAATGAGCAGTTCTTC. It yields the protein CASSHTRGLAGLYNEQFF.

This sequence joins TRBV27 and TRBJ1-6; D remains unclear. The CDR3 is 15 amino acids. V gave up 4 bases and J gave up 10 bases, with 17 bases separating them. Germline CDR1 and CDR2: MNHEY and SMNVEV (reference sequence). CDR3 nucleotide sequence: TGTGCCAGCAGTTCTCGGACGGATCCGGTCTCACCCCTCCACTTT. It codes for CASSSRTDPVSPLHF.

Comments on this clonotype: A much larger clone sits a single nucleotide away, making a read error possible. The rearrangement joins TRBV7-2 to TRBJ1-1, with D unclear. The CDR3 sequence is 20 residues long. Trimming removed 5 bases at V and 10 bases at J, with 38 bases between. Germline V lookup: CDR1 SGHTA, CDR2 FQGNSA. CDR3 in amino acids: CASSGPRELSGSYYLHGAFF. The CDR3 coding sequence is TGTGCCAGCAGCGGACCAAGAGAATTGTCAGGATCGTATTATCTCCATGGAGCTTTCTTT.

A few counts support this clonotype. The V gene is TRBV4-2, the J gene TRBJ2-1, with 8 bases matching TRBD1. The CDR3 totals 15 residues. CDR1 and CDR2 (germline): LGHNA, YNFKEQ. Trimming cost V 0 bases and J 7 bases; bases outside gene matches: 5. CDR3 sequence reads: CASSQDGNRGNEQFF. The DNA of the CDR3 is TGTGCCAGCAGCCAAGATGGGAACAGGGGGAATGAGCAGTTCTTC.

V gene TRBV29-1 combines with J gene TRBJ2-5; D is uncertain. The V and J ends lost 3 bases and 12 bases respectively, with 5 bases between them. In germline, CDR1 is SQVTM, CDR2 ANQGSEA. CDR3 length: 8 residues. This CDR3 is CSVEGKYF. The CDR3 nucleotides are TGCAGCGTTGAGGGGAAGTACTTC.

The table lists this clonotype with a few counts. This chain joins TRBV7-2 and TRBJ1-5; D not certain. V gave up 1 base and J gave up 7 bases, with 20 bases separating them. CDR1 and CDR2 (germline): SGHTA, FQGNSA. The CDR3 runs 17 residues. The CDR3: CASSLVTSAGRRQPQHF. The CDR3 bases are TGTGCCAGCAGCTTAGTAACAAGCGCCGGGCGGCGGCAGCCCCAGCATTTT.

This clonotype has a handful of counts. The chain joins TRBV29-1 to TRBJ2-7; TRBD2 matches 11 bases. Germline V gene sequence: CDR1 SQVTM, CDR2 ANQGSEA. V lost 6 bases and J lost 2; bases outside the gene matches: 3. This CDR3 has 13 residues. As DNA, the CDR3 is TGCAGCGTGGGACTAGCGGCCCCCTACGAGCAGTACTTC. Protein product: CSVGLAAPYEQYF.

This clonotype showed up just a few times. CDR3 nucleotide sequence: TGCAGTGCGAAAAGAGCGGGAGTGATCTCCTACGAGCAGTACTTC. Its translation is CSAKRAGVISYEQYF. V and J are TRBV20-1 and TRBJ2-7; 8 bases align to TRBD2. The V gene's germline CDR1 is DFQATT and CDR2 SNEGSKA (reference sequence). V trimming: 6 bases; J trimming: 0 bases; junction bases outside the gene matches: 10. The CDR3 covers 15 residues.

This clonotype was counted between two and nine times. The CDR3 sequence is CASSLGGTKSGELFF. The DNA of the CDR3 is TGTGCCAGCAGCTTAGGAGGGACTAAGAGCGGGGAGCTGTTTTTT. The J gene is TRBJ2-2, the V gene TRBV7-2; TRBD2 aligns across 7 bases. Germline assignment: CDR1 SGHTA and CDR2 FQGNSA. Trimming cost V 1 base and J 7 bases; bases outside gene matches: 6. The CDR3 sequence is 15 residues long.

Turning to this clonotype: This CDR3 is missing its conserved last phenylalanine or tryptophan, likely due to a read error. V usage is TRBV12-3 or TRBV12-4 and J usage is TRBJ2-7, with D unresolved. The CDR3 is 12 amino acids. The V gene lost 6 bases and the J gene lost 3 bases, with 9 bases spanning the gap. The CDR3 region is CASSLTDYEQYS. Here the CDR3 DNA reads TGTGCCAGCAGCCTGACGGACTACGAGCAGTACTCC.

The J gene is TRBJ1-2, the V gene TRBV29-1, with D possibly matching TRBD1 (6 bases). Germline loops: CDR1 SQVTM, CDR2 ANQGSEA. V was pared by 3 bases and J by 1 base, with 15 bases between. The CDR3 is 15 residues long. The CDR3 reads CSVEEQGWGNYGYTF. DNA of the CDR3: TGCAGCGTTGAGGAACAGGGTTGGGGTAACTATGGCTACACCTTC.

The V and J genes are TRBV28 and TRBJ2-1; 9 nucleotides agree with TRBD1. V lost 5 bases, J lost 4 bases, and 9 bases stayed unmatched. This CDR3 region has 16 residues. Germline CDR1 and CDR2: MDHEN and SYDVKM. CDR3 in amino acids: CASSPLQGAGYNEQFF. As DNA, the CDR3 is TGTGCCAGCAGTCCCCTACAGGGGGCGGGTTACAATGAGCAGTTCTTC. Using reference TRBV28 and TRBJ2-1 for the parts outside the CDR3, the full variable domain is DVKVTQSSRYLVKRTGEKVFLECVQDMDHENMFWYRQDPGLGLRLIYFSYDVKMKEKGDIPEGYSVSREKKERFSLILESASTNQTSMYLCASSPLQGAGYNEQFFGPGTRLTVL.

As to this clonotype: A much more abundant neighbour one base away suggests this may be a read error. The chain is built from TRBV12-3 or TRBV12-4 and TRBJ1-2; 8 bases fit TRBD1. The J segment lost 7 bases and the V segment lost 3 bases, leaving 4 bases of the junction unmatched. This CDR3 has 13 residues. The CDR3 DNA reads as TGTGCCAGCAGTTTCCCCAGGGGGCTTGGCTACACCTTC. Amino acid sequence: CASSFPRGLGYTF.

This clonotype has more than one count but fewer than ten. The chain combines TRBV7-9 with TRBJ1-5; TRBD1 might be the D (6 bases). CDR3 size: 16 residues. Per germline, CDR1 SEHNR and CDR2 FQNEAQ (reference sequence). Trimming removed 6 bases from V and 2 bases from J, with 17 bases in between. The CDR3 DNA sequence: TGTGCCAGCAGGGCGGGAACAGGGAGGGGCAATCAGCCCCAGCATTTT. This gives the protein CASRAGTGRGNQPQHF.

This clonotype was recorded a few times. The rearrangement uses TRBV29-1 and TRBJ2-5; TRBD2 might be the D (5 bases). Deletions cut 2 bases from V and 7 bases from J, with 17 bases between. Germline CDR1 reads SQVTM; CDR2 reads ANQGSEA. The CDR3 consists of 14 residues. Here the CDR3 DNA reads TGCAGCGTTGAAACGGGGTTATTAGAGCGGACCCAGTACTTC. This encodes CSVETGLLERTQYF.

Many counts were recorded for this clonotype. The rearrangement links TRBV3-1 to TRBJ2-4, with D perhaps assigned TRBD1 or TRBD2 (6 bases each). Germline assignment: CDR1 LGHDT and CDR2 YNNKEL (reference sequence). V was pared by 2 bases and J by 0 bases, with 11 bases between. CDR3 size: 16 residues. The CDR3 here is CASSQRGALAKNIQYF. CDR3 coding DNA: TGTGCCAGCAGCCAAAGGGGGGCCCTAGCCAAAAACATTCAGTACTTC.

This clonotype was seen only a few times. The rearrangement uses TRBV5-1 and TRBJ2-5; 7 bases line up with TRBD2. The CDR3 is 16 residues long. Germline loops: CDR1 SGHRS, CDR2 YFSETQ. Trimming removed 6 bases from V and 4 bases from J; junction bases left unmatched: 15. As DNA, the CDR3 is TGCGCCAGCAACGTGGGGACTACGACCCTGGGAGAGACCCAGTACTTC. Residues: CASNVGTTTLGETQYF.

This clonotype was observed many times. The chain employs TRBV11-2 and TRBJ2-3, with 14 bases lining up with TRBD2. Germline CDR1 reads SGHAT; CDR2 reads FQNNGV. This CDR3 is 18 amino acids long. V was pared by 5 bases and J by 3 bases, with 10 bases of the junction left unmatched. Here the CDR3 DNA reads TGTGCCAGCAGCGCGACGGGGACTAGCGGGAGTAGGACAGATACGCAGTATTTT. Amino acids: CASSATGTSGSRTDTQYF.

The V call is TRBV24-1, the J call TRBJ2-3; 8 bases map to TRBD2. Trimming took 6 bases from V and 2 from J; bases not matched to a gene: 6. The CDR3 consists of 15 residues. The germline V gene encodes CDR1 KGHDR and CDR2 SFDVKD. CDR3 loop: CATSSLAENTDTQYF. The CDR3 bases are TGTGCCACCAGTTCACTAGCGGAGAACACAGATACGCAGTATTTT.